This TCR beta chain came from a study of cytomegalovirus exposure and HLA in healthy donors. General observations from the study: The study designated 160 or so TCR beta chains cytomegalovirus-associated. It was found in a later analysis that first-cohort TCR clusters tended to co-occur in the 100 to 150 validation repertoires.

TCRdb's table, derived via immunoSEQ multiplex PCR, lists solely in-frame clones and lacks some. Among about 120,000 clones listed, approximately 88% were seen once. These donors were members of the roughly 120-subject validation cohort, a group separate from the roughly 670-subject first cohort. Regarding this clone: What it binds is not known.

The source material was PBMCs. The sequence was collected from a man aged 18 to 29 in good health and CMV-seronegative.

The CDR3 nucleotides read TGTGCCATCAGCACCGGGACAGCTAACTATGGCTACACCTTC. Translation: CAISTGTANYGYTF. This rearrangement joins TRBV10-3 to TRBJ1-2; 7 bases match TRBD1. Germline V lookup: CDR1 ENHRY, CDR2 SYGVKD. J lost 0 bases, V lost 6 bases, and 4 bases had no gene match. The CDR3 totals 14 residues.